This T cell receptor beta chain emerged from a study of T cells in Graves' hyperthyroidism and ophthalmopathy. Germline trimming cut 5 bases from V and 6 bases from J; bases unmatched to any gene: 12. This CDR3 is 15 amino acids long. Germline CDR1 and CDR2: SGHAT and FQNNGV. Amplified TCR beta CDR3 regions derived from RNA transcripts. The HTBI primer set served for first-round RT-PCR of the TCR CDR3. TCRdb itself ran the multiplex PCR reads through MiXCR, one entry per CDR3 protein. The data show 350,000 to 400,000 distinct CDR3 sequences, 11% to 15% seen once. Graves' hyperthyroidism qualified as stable when ophthalmopathy did not progress within 18 months. Disease duration under 2 months; hyperthyroidism patients were aged 18 to 65. This clonotype was recorded many times.

The receptor was derived from a woman aged 55 to 70 with Graves' hyperthyroidism. The chain combines TRBV11-2 with TRBJ1-2; 7 bases align to TRBD1. The sequenced sample was blood. CDR3 region: CASSRLSRGGDGYTF. CDR3 bases: TGTGCCAGCAGCCGCCTGAGCAGGGGGGGGGATGGCTACACCTTC.